Following are 8 T cell receptor beta chains from one sample sequenced in a study of T-cell reconstitution after alpha-beta-depleted transplantation in children. This sample's TCRbeta library carried unique molecular identifier barcodes. A single record per CDR3 protein comes from TCRdb applying MiXCR to the PCR reads. Of a few hundred thousand distinct CDR3 sequences in the sample, 27% were seen once. Specimen: PBMCs, collected before TCRalphabeta/CD19-depleted stem cell transplant. These receptors came from a boy younger than two with Wiskott-Aldrich syndrome, due to receive a stem cell transplant.

This chain uses TRBV5-1 with TRBJ2-7, with 8 bases identical to TRBD2. After removal of 0 bases from V and 3 bases from J, the junction contained 5 bases not matched to a gene. The CDR3 runs to 15 residues. The V gene's germline CDR1 is SGHRS and CDR2 YFSETQ. CDR3 in DNA: TGCGCCAGCAGCTTGGGGACTAGCCCTCTCTACGAGCAGTACTTC. Its translation: CASSLGTSPLYEQYF.

The J gene is TRBJ2-1, the V gene TRBV6-1; D unclear. V was shortened by 6 bases and J by 8 bases, with 11 bases between the two germline ends. The CDR3 contains 12 residues. The germline V gene encodes CDR1 MNHNS and CDR2 SASEGT. The CDR3 loop reads CASSPIAYEQFF. DNA of the CDR3: TGTGCCAGCAGCCCCATAGCCTATGAGCAGTTCTTC.

This chain joins TRBV11-2 and TRBJ1-1; a possible D gene is TRBD1 (5 bases). CDR1 is SGHAT and CDR2 is FQNNGV in the germline V gene. The CDR3 has 15 amino acids. Trimming removed 5 bases from V and 4 bases from J, with 17 bases in between. The CDR3 loop is CASSRLGGVGTEAFF. The CDR3 coding sequence is TGTGCCAGCAGCCGACTGGGGGGAGTGGGCACTGAAGCTTTCTTT.

This chain joins TRBV28 and TRBJ2-7; 9 bases line up with TRBD1. The V segment lost 9 bases and the J segment 5 bases; nucleotides outside the gene matches: 8. The CDR3 has 13 amino acids. Germline V gene data show CDR1 as MDHEN and CDR2 as SYDVKM. The CDR3 DNA is TGTGCCAGTATACAGGGGGCAAGGGACGAGCAGTACTTC. Its translation is CASIQGARDEQYF.

The genes are TRBV29-1 and TRBJ2-5; the D is unclear. CDR1 is SQVTM, CDR2 ANQGSEA, per germline. The CDR3 is 12 residues long. Deletions cut 4 bases from V and 3 bases from J, with 9 bases between. This CDR3 reads CSVGLSEETQYF. The CDR3 nucleotides read TGCAGCGTTGGACTTTCCGAAGAGACCCAGTACTTC.

The CDR3 DNA reads TGTGCCATCAGTGAACGTAGCGCTACGGGCGGGGAGCTGTTTTTT. It specifies CAISERSATGGELFF. The chain is built from TRBV10-3 and TRBJ2-2; tentative D call: TRBD2 (5 bases). V lost 3 bases and J 7 bases, leaving 15 bases between the germline ends. In germline, CDR1 is ENHRY, CDR2 SYGVKD. This CDR3 is 15 amino acids long.

The CDR3 coding sequence is TGCAGTGCTCGGAACAGGGGCGACTCTGGAAACACCATATATTTT. Translation: CSARNRGDSGNTIYF. The gene calls are TRBV20-1 and TRBJ1-3; 7 bases map to TRBD1. V was pared by 5 bases and J by 0 bases, with 7 bases of the junction left unmatched. The CDR3 consists of 15 residues. Germline V gene data show CDR1 as DFQATT and CDR2 as SNEGSKA (reference sequence).

V and J are TRBV20-1 and TRBJ2-3; TRBD2 matches at 7 bases. The trim removed 3 bases at V and 5 bases at J, leaving 8 bases unmatched. The CDR3 runs 14 residues. The germline CDR1 and CDR2 sequences are DFQATT and SNEGSKA (reference sequence). The DNA of the CDR3 is TGCAGTGCTAGGGCCGCGGGAGCGGTAGATACGCAGTATTTT. This gives the protein CSARAAGAVDTQYF.